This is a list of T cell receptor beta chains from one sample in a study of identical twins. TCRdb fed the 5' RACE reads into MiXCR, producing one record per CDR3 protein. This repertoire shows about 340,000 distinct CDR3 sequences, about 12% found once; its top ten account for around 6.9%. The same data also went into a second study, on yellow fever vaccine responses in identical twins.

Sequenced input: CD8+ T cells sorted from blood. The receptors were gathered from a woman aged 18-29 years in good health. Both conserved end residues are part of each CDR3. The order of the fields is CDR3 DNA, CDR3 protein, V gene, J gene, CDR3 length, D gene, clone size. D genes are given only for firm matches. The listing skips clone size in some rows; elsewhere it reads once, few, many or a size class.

cdr3_nt: TGTGCCAGCAGCTTGTTAGGGCGGGAGGGCGCCTACGAGCAGTACTTC
cdr3_aa: CASSLLGREGAYEQYF
v_call: TRBV5-6
j_call: TRBJ2-7
cdr3_length: 16
d_call: TRBD2
clone_size: few

cdr3_nt: TGCGCCAGCGGCCCTAGCGGGAGTTTTTACGAGCAGTACTTC
cdr3_aa: CASGPSGSFYEQYF
v_call: TRBV5-1
j_call: TRBJ2-7
cdr3_length: 14
d_call: TRBD2
clone_size: -

cdr3_nt: TGTGCCAGCAGCTCCACCCTAAATGAGCAGTTCTTC
cdr3_aa: CASSSTLNEQFF
v_call: TRBV7-9
j_call: TRBJ2-1
cdr3_length: 12
d_call: -
clone_size: few

cdr3_nt: TGTGCCAGCAGCGTGGCGAACGGGGGTCCCTACGAGCAGTACTTC
cdr3_aa: CASSVANGGPYEQYF
v_call: TRBV9
j_call: TRBJ2-7
cdr3_length: 15
d_call: -
clone_size: few

cdr3_nt: TGTGCCATCAGTGGGATTATAGGATACGAGCAGTACTTC
cdr3_aa: CAISGIIGYEQYF
v_call: TRBV10-3
j_call: TRBJ2-7
cdr3_length: 13
d_call: -
clone_size: few

cdr3_nt: TGTGCCAGCAGCTTAGGGTTAGCGGGGGGTCACCAAGAGACCCAGTACTTC
cdr3_aa: CASSLGLAGGHQETQYF
v_call: TRBV7-2
j_call: TRBJ2-5
cdr3_length: 17
d_call: TRBD2
clone_size: -

cdr3_nt: TGTGCCAGTACAGATGGAGTCTTGGATTACAATGAGCAGTTCTTC
cdr3_aa: CASTDGVLDYNEQFF
v_call: TRBV19
j_call: TRBJ2-1
cdr3_length: 15
d_call: -
clone_size: -

cdr3_nt: TGTGCCAGTAGTATGGGCTACTCTAGAGAGGCCCAGTACTTC
cdr3_aa: CASSMGYSREAQYF
v_call: TRBV19
j_call: TRBJ2-5
cdr3_length: 14
d_call: -
clone_size: few

cdr3_nt: TGTGCCAGCAGTTACTACAGACGACTAGCGGGCTACCAAGAGACCCAGTACTTC
cdr3_aa: CASSYYRRLAGYQETQYF
v_call: TRBV6-8
j_call: TRBJ2-5
cdr3_length: 18
d_call: TRBD2
clone_size: -

cdr3_nt: TGTGCCAGCAGTGATCCGGGACAGCTCACAGATACGCAGTATTTT
cdr3_aa: CASSDPGQLTDTQYF
v_call: TRBV12-3/TRBV12-4
j_call: TRBJ2-3
cdr3_length: 15
d_call: TRBD1
clone_size: -

cdr3_nt: TGTGCCAGTATCCCCGGGACTAGCGGGTTAGGTGAGCAGTTCTTC
cdr3_aa: CASIPGTSGLGEQFF
v_call: TRBV19
j_call: TRBJ2-1
cdr3_length: 15
d_call: TRBD2
clone_size: -

cdr3_nt: TGCAGCGTTGCCCGCTGGCCGAATGAAGCCCAGTACTTC
cdr3_aa: CSVARWPNEAQYF
v_call: TRBV29-1
j_call: TRBJ2-5
cdr3_length: 13
d_call: -
clone_size: -

cdr3_nt: TGTGCCAGCAGAGCGGACAGCAACCAAGAGACCCAGTACTTC
cdr3_aa: CASRADSNQETQYF
v_call: TRBV2
j_call: TRBJ2-5
cdr3_length: 14
d_call: -
clone_size: few

cdr3_nt: TGTGCCAGCAGCTTAACACTCAACACCGGGGAGCTGTTTTTT
cdr3_aa: CASSLTLNTGELFF
v_call: TRBV7-6
j_call: TRBJ2-2
cdr3_length: 14
d_call: -
clone_size: few

cdr3_nt: TGTGCCAGCAGCTTAGAACGACAAGAGACCCAGTACTTC
cdr3_aa: CASSLERQETQYF
v_call: TRBV7-6
j_call: TRBJ2-5
cdr3_length: 13
d_call: -
clone_size: -

cdr3_nt: TGCGCCAGCAATGGTCGGACAGGGGGCTTGGGCACCGGGGAGCTGTTTTTT
cdr3_aa: CASNGRTGGLGTGELFF
v_call: TRBV10-2
j_call: TRBJ2-2
cdr3_length: 17
d_call: TRBD1
clone_size: few

cdr3_nt: TGTGCCAGCAGCCCGCGGACGGAGGGGGAGACCCAGTACTTC
cdr3_aa: CASSPRTEGETQYF
v_call: TRBV7-9
j_call: TRBJ2-5
cdr3_length: 14
d_call: -
clone_size: few

cdr3_nt: TGCAGCGTCGAATCAACACAACCTCCGACGGGGTATGGCTACACCTTC
cdr3_aa: CSVESTQPPTGYGYTF
v_call: TRBV29-1
j_call: TRBJ1-2
cdr3_length: 16
d_call: -
clone_size: few

cdr3_nt: TGCGCCAGCAGCCAAGGGGGGAGGGGCCAAGAGACCCAGTACTTC
cdr3_aa: CASSQGGRGQETQYF
v_call: TRBV4-1
j_call: TRBJ2-5
cdr3_length: 15
d_call: TRBD2
clone_size: -

cdr3_nt: TGCGCCAGCAGCCAAGATGGGATCTCAGATACGCAGTATTTT
cdr3_aa: CASSQDGISDTQYF
v_call: TRBV4-1
j_call: TRBJ2-3
cdr3_length: 14
d_call: -
clone_size: few